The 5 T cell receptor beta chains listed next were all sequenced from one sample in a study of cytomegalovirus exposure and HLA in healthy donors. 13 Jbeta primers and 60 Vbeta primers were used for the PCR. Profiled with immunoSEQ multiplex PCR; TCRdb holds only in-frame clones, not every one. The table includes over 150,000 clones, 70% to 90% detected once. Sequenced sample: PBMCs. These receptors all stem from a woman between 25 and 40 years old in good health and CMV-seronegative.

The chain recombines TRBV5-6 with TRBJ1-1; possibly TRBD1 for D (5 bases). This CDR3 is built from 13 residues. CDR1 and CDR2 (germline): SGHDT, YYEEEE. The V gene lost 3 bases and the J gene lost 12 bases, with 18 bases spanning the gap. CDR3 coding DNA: TGTGCCAGCAGCTCCGACACGGCACAGGTTCCTTTCTTT. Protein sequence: CASSSDTAQVPFF.

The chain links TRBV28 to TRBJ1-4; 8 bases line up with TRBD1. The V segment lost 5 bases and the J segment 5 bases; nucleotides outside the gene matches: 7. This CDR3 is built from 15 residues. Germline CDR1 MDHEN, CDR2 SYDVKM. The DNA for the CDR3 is TGTGCCAGCAGTCCGCGGACAGGGCGAAATGAAAAACTGTTTTTT. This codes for CASSPRTGRNEKLFF.

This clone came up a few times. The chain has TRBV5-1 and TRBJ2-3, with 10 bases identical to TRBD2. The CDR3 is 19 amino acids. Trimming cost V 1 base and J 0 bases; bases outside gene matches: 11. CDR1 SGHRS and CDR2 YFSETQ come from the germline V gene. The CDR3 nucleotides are TGCGCCAGCAGCTTGTCACACGCTAGCGGGGGAGCTAGCACAGATACGCAGTATTTT. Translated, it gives CASSLSHASGGASTDTQYF.

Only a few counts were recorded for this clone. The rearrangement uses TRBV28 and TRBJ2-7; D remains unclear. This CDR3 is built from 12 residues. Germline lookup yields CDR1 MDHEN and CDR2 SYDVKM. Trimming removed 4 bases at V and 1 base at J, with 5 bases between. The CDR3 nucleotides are TGTGCCAGCAGTTCCCGTTCCTACGAGCAGTACTTC. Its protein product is CASSSRSYEQYF. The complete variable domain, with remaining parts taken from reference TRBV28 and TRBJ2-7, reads DVKVTQSSRYLVKRTGEKVFLECVQDMDHENMFWYRQDPGLGLRLIYFSYDVKMKEKGDIPEGYSVSREKKERFSLILESASTNQTSMYLCASSSRSYEQYFGPGTRLTVT.

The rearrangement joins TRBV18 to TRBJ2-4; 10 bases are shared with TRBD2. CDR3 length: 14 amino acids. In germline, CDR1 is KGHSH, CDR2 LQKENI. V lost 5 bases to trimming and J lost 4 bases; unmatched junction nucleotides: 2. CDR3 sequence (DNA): TGTGCCAGCTCAGCTAGCGGGAGAAAAAACATTCAGTACTTC. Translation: CASSASGRKNIQYF. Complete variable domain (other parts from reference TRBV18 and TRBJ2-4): NAGVMQNPRHLVRRRGQEARLRCSPMKGHSHVYWYRQLPEEGLKFMVYLQKENIIDESGMPKERFSAEFPKEGPSILRIQQVVRGDSAAYFCASSASGRKNIQYFGAGTRLSVL.